A single sample gave rise to the 28 T cell receptor beta chains below, sequenced in a study of response to subunit inactivated influenza vaccine (dated 2018 in TCRdb). The library was generated by RT-PCR. Instrument used: Illumina HiSeq 2500. TCRdb applied fastp at Q25 and MiXCR to the public reads, then kept only in-frame beta chains. Here each entry gathers all rows of one CDR3 protein and keeps the most common genes and DNA. This sample lists about 500,000 distinct CDR3 sequences; approximately 15% were detected once. The ten largest clones add up to about 3% of the sample. Here the sequenced sample was CD4+ T cells sorted from PBMCs, taken around 25 months after vaccination. These receptors were collected from a man between 45 and 75 years old who received an inactivated influenza vaccine. Donor details come from another sample of the same person, matched by shared clones.

This chain links TRBV6-2 or TRBV6-3 with TRBJ2-7; weak D call: TRBD2 (6 bases). V was pared by 0 bases and J by 5 bases, with 17 bases between. The germline CDR1 and CDR2 sequences are MNHEY and SVGEGT. The CDR3 runs to 16 residues. The CDR3: CASSYSGGGPKNEQYF. The DNA of the CDR3 is TGTGCCAGCAGTTACTCTGGCGGAGGGCCGAAGAACGAGCAGTACTTC.

This clonotype was observed many times. The rearrangement links TRBV9 to TRBJ2-4; TRBD2 matches 7 bases. The CDR3 runs 14 residues. With 0 bases clipped from V and 8 bases from J, the junction kept 5 bases outside the gene matches. Germline CDR1 and CDR2: SGDLS and YYNGEE. CDR3 in DNA: TGTGCCAGCAGCGTAGCTCTGACTAGCCACATTCAGTACTTC. It is translated as CASSVALTSHIQYF.

The rearrangement joins TRBV6-1 to TRBJ2-2, with 9 bases lining up with TRBD2. Germline CDR1 MNHNS, CDR2 SASEGT. The CDR3 sequence is 16 residues long. The junction had 11 bases not matched to a gene; V was cut back by 8 bases and J by 4 bases. The CDR3 DNA is TGTGCCAGCCGCCTGGTACTAGCGGGCGGCACCGGGGAGCTGTTTTTT. It translates to CASRLVLAGGTGELFF.

This clonotype was observed a handful of times. CDR3 in amino acids: CASSPRGGTSGVYNEQFF. The CDR3 nucleotides read TGTGCCAGCAGCCCGCGAGGGGGGACTAGCGGGGTTTACAATGAGCAGTTCTTC. The chain employs TRBV4-2 and TRBJ2-1, with TRBD2 matching 13 bases. The germline gives CDR1 LGHNA, CDR2 YNFKEQ. CDR3 length: 18 residues. V lost 4 bases to trimming and J lost 4 bases; unmatched junction nucleotides: 10.

The chain links TRBV27 to TRBJ2-5, with D unresolved. The CDR3 loop spans 8 amino acids. CDR1 is MNHEY and CDR2 is SMNVEV in the germline V gene (reference sequence). This chain's CDR3 is CVGVTQYF. In DNA form, the CDR3 reads TGTGTAGGTGTGACCCAGTACTTC.

The CDR3 region has the DNA TGTGCCAGCAGCCATTATTACAGGGGCACTGAAGCTTTCTTT. Translating it yields CASSHYYRGTEAFF. The V gene is TRBV14, the J gene TRBJ1-1, with TRBD1 matching 7 bases. After removal of 3 bases from V and 4 bases from J, the junction contained 5 bases not matched to a gene. This CDR3 has 14 residues. CDR1 is SGHDN and CDR2 is FVKESK in the germline V gene.

This clonotype showed up just a few times. This chain links TRBV20-1 with TRBJ2-1, with 7 bases that match TRBD1. Germline V gene data show CDR1 as DFQATT and CDR2 as SNEGSKA (reference sequence). With V trimmed by 3 bases and J by 3 bases, 5 bases remained unmatched. This CDR3 is 14 amino acids long. CDR3 region: CSASAGTVYNEQFF. For the CDR3, the DNA is TGCAGTGCTAGCGCCGGGACAGTCTACAATGAGCAGTTCTTC.

This clonotype occurred many times. The chain couples TRBV5-1 to TRBJ2-5, with 7 nucleotides matching TRBD2. V lost 1 base, J lost 4 bases, and 4 bases stayed unmatched. Germline CDR1 and CDR2: SGHRS and YFSETQ. The CDR3 loop spans 14 amino acids. Here the CDR3 reads CASSLPGGRETQYF. The CDR3 nucleotides are TGCGCCAGCAGCTTGCCGGGGGGAAGAGAGACCCAGTACTTC. The full variable domain, in which reference TRBV5-1 and TRBJ2-5 provide the parts outside the CDR3, is KAGVTQTPRYLIKTRGQQVTLSCSPISGHRSVSWYQQTPGQGLQFLFEYFSETQRNKGNFPGRFSGRQFSNSRSEMNVSTLELGDSALYLCASSLPGGRETQYFGPGTRLLVL.

The chain has TRBV20-1 and TRBJ1-5, with TRBD1 as a possible D gene (6 bases). Germline CDR1 and CDR2: DFQATT and SNEGSKA (reference sequence). With 4 bases removed from V and 1 base from J, the gap between germline ends came to 11 bases. This CDR3 is 14 amino acids long. CDR3 residues: CSATRGASNQPQHF. CDR3 in DNA: TGCAGTGCTACGAGGGGGGCGAGCAATCAGCCCCAGCATTTT.

The rearrangement joins TRBV3-1 to TRBJ2-5, with TRBD2 matching over 7 bases. The germline gives CDR1 LGHDT, CDR2 YNNKEL (reference sequence). The V gene end was trimmed by 1 base and the J gene end by 4 bases; junction bases not matched to a gene: 12. CDR3 size: 17 residues. CDR3 bases: TGTGCCAGCAGCCAAGTCCCGCTAGCGGCAATGGGAGAGACCCAGTACTTC. Residues: CASSQVPLAAMGETQYF.

The chain uses TRBV7-2 and TRBJ2-4; D possibly matches TRBD1 or TRBD2 (5 bases each). The germline V gene has CDR1 SGHTA and CDR2 FQGNSA. The V and J ends lost 0 bases and 5 bases respectively, with 14 bases between them. This CDR3 has 16 residues. The CDR3 region is CASSLASVRGQNIQYF. The CDR3 DNA follows: TGTGCCAGCAGCTTAGCATCCGTTAGGGGACAAAACATTCAGTACTTC.

This sequence joins TRBV2 and TRBJ2-7; 8 bases align to TRBD2. The germline CDR1 and CDR2 sequences are SNHLY and FYNNEI. Trimming took 7 bases from V and 8 from J; bases not matched to a gene: 4. The CDR3 runs 11 residues. The CDR3 coding sequence is TGTGCCAGCATTACTAGCGGAAAGCAGTACTTC. Translated, it gives CASITSGKQYF.

This clonotype occurred once. This sequence joins TRBV15 and TRBJ2-2; unclear D gene. CDR1 is LNHNV, CDR2 YYDKDF, per germline (reference sequence). V lost 0 bases and J 1 base, leaving 9 bases between the germline ends. CDR3 length: 16 amino acids. The DNA for the CDR3 is TGTGCCACCAGCAGAGATCGAGTAGGGAACACCGGGGAGCTGTTTTTT. Translation: CATSRDRVGNTGELFF.

This chain links TRBV5-6 with TRBJ2-1; D is ambiguous. Trimming removed 1 base at V and 8 bases at J, with 10 bases between. In germline, CDR1 is SGHDT, CDR2 YYEEEE. The CDR3 is 13 residues long. The CDR3 DNA is TGTGCCAGCAGCTTGTTCGCAGACGATGAGCAGTTCTTC. Its translation: CASSLFADDEQFF.

This chain joins TRBV12-3 or TRBV12-4 and TRBJ1-5; the D is unclear. Trimming pared 3 bases from V and 9 bases from J, leaving 15 bases between. The CDR3 contains 14 residues. The CDR3 loop is CASSFSSEVSPQHF. The CDR3 DNA reads TGTGCCAGCAGTTTCTCGTCTGAGGTGTCGCCCCAGCATTTT.

The chain carries TRBV20-1 and TRBJ2-7; D uncertain. Germline values: CDR1 DFQATT, CDR2 SNEGSKA (reference sequence). V was trimmed by 1 base and J by 1 base, leaving 5 bases between them. This CDR3 region has 12 residues. CDR3 protein: CSARVQSYEQYF. CDR3 coding DNA: TGCAGTGCTAGAGTACAGTCCTACGAGCAGTACTTC.

This clonotype occurred a few times. This chain links TRBV7-9 with TRBJ2-1; a weak D match, TRBD1 (5 bases). The CDR3 runs to 17 residues. Germline assignment: CDR1 SEHNR and CDR2 FQNEAQ (reference sequence). Trimming removed 0 bases at V and 4 bases at J, with 16 bases between. Here the CDR3 DNA reads TGTGCCAGCAGCTTAGCGTTGGGTAGACAGCTATACAATGAGCAGTTCTTC. This codes for CASSLALGRQLYNEQFF.

The chain couples TRBV5-1 to TRBJ2-5, with no clear D. Trimming pared 0 bases from V and 2 bases from J, leaving 5 bases between. The CDR3 length is 13 residues. The germline CDR1 and CDR2 sequences are SGHRS and YFSETQ. For the CDR3, the DNA is TGCGCCAGCAGCTTGGATCAGCAAGAGACCCAGTACTTC. This gives the protein CASSLDQQETQYF.

The V and J genes are TRBV7-2 and TRBJ2-1; the match to TRBD2 covers 7 bases. CDR1 is SGHTA and CDR2 is FQGNSA in the germline V gene. The CDR3 loop spans 12 amino acids. Germline trimming cut 4 bases from V and 15 bases from J; bases unmatched to any gene: 9. The CDR3 bases are TGTGCCAGCAGCTCAACTAGCGTTTGGTCGTTCTTC. Protein: CASSSTSVWSFF.

This clonotype was observed many times. The V call is TRBV12-3 or TRBV12-4, the J call TRBJ2-5; D ambiguous. V was cut by 2 bases and J by 2 bases, with 12 bases left in between. CDR3 length: 15 residues. The DNA of the CDR3 is TGTGCCAGCAGTTTACTTTCGGGCCGGCAAGAGACCCAGTACTTC. It translates to CASSLLSGRQETQYF.

The chain employs TRBV7-7 and TRBJ2-1; 7 bases align to TRBD2. After removal of 5 bases from V and 1 base from J, the junction contained 5 bases not matched to a gene. CDR3 size: 15 residues. Germline CDR1 is SSHAT and CDR2 is FNYEAQ (reference sequence). The CDR3, as DNA: TGTGCCAGCAGCCCCAGCGGGATGTCCTACAATGAGCAGTTCTTC. Protein product: CASSPSGMSYNEQFF. Drawing the rest from reference TRBV7-7 and TRBJ2-1, the complete variable domain is GAGVSQSPRYKVTKRGQDVTLRCDPISSHATLYWYQQALGQGPEFLTYFNYEAQPDKSGLPSDRFSAERPEGSISTLTIQRTEQRDSAMYRCASSPSGMSYNEQFFGPGTRLTVL.

The V call is TRBV6-6, the J call TRBJ2-7, with D unclear. Germline loops: CDR1 MNHNY, CDR2 SVGAGI (reference sequence). This CDR3 spans 12 amino acids. V was pared by 10 bases and J by 3 bases, with 13 bases between. This chain's CDR3 is CATVSRSYEQYF. Here the CDR3 DNA reads TGTGCCACCGTCTCGCGGAGCTACGAGCAGTACTTC.

This chain links TRBV20-1 with TRBJ2-1, with 7 bases that match TRBD2. The germline V gene has CDR1 DFQATT and CDR2 SNEGSKA (reference sequence). The CDR3 has 12 amino acids. J was trimmed by 5 bases and V by 6 bases; bases with no gene match: 4. In nucleotides, the CDR3 is TGCAGTGCCGGGAGGACGAACAATGAGCAGTTCTTC. This encodes CSAGRTNNEQFF.

The sample holds a few counts of this clonotype. The chain joins TRBV20-1 to TRBJ2-3; the match to TRBD2 covers 7 bases. Germline V gene sequence: CDR1 DFQATT, CDR2 SNEGSKA (reference sequence). Trimming at V came to 0 bases and at J to 2 bases, leaving 8 bases not matched to a gene. The CDR3 totals 16 residues. The CDR3 loop reads CSARDYAGDFTDTQYF. Written as DNA, the CDR3 is TGCAGTGCTAGAGATTACGCGGGAGACTTCACAGATACGCAGTATTTT.

This clonotype has more than one count but fewer than ten. The J gene is TRBJ1-3, the V gene TRBV7-8, with 8 bases that match TRBD1. This CDR3 comprises 15 residues. J was trimmed by 2 bases and V by 5 bases; bases with no gene match: 5. CDR1 is SGHVS, CDR2 FQNEAQ, per germline. The DNA of the CDR3 is TGTGCCAGCAGCCCGGACAGGGTCGCTGGAAACACCATATATTTT. As protein: CASSPDRVAGNTIYF. Looking up the rest from reference TRBV7-8 and TRBJ1-3 gives the full variable domain: GAGVSQSPRYKVAKRGQDVALRCDPISGHVSLFWYQQALGQGPEFLTYFQNEAQLDKSGLPSDRFFAERPEGSVSTLKIQRTQQEDSAVYLCASSPDRVAGNTIYFGEGSWLTVV.

This clonotype was seen repeatedly, ten times or more. The chain has TRBV29-1 and TRBJ1-1; D gene uncertain. The germline V gene has CDR1 SQVTM and CDR2 ANQGSEA. V lost 2 bases and J 0 bases, leaving 7 bases between the germline ends. There are 13 residues in the CDR3. The CDR3 DNA is TGCAGCGTTGAACAGGCAATGAACACTGAAGCTTTCTTT. Translating it yields CSVEQAMNTEAFF.

The chain carries TRBV30 and TRBJ1-5; TRBD1 is a possible D gene (6 bases). This CDR3 is 14 amino acids long. Germline CDR1 reads GTSNPN; CDR2 reads SVGIG (reference sequence). V shed 5 bases and J shed 0 bases, with 11 bases lying between them. The DNA of the CDR3 is TGTGCCTGGTCCAGGGGAGCTAGCAATCAGCCCCAGCATTTT. It yields the protein CAWSRGASNQPQHF.

This CDR3 is CASSQDFRGSSYEQYF. CDR3 in DNA: TGCGCCAGCAGCCAAGATTTCCGCGGGAGCTCCTACGAGCAGTACTTC. The genes are TRBV4-3 and TRBJ2-7; TRBD2 aligns across 7 bases. This CDR3 is 16 amino acids long. Trimming at V came to 0 bases and at J to 0 bases, leaving 5 bases not matched to a gene. Germline lookup yields CDR1 LGHNA and CDR2 YSLEER.